This TCR beta chain was found in a study of T cell responses to AZD1222 COVID-19 vaccine. General study points: The donor group comprised mostly white British people and more females; the analysis possibly underestimated clonal diversity.

Clones were read by immunoSEQ multiplex PCR, and TCRdb kept only the in-frame ones, dropping some. The sample carries 100,000 or so clones, approximately 88% recorded once. A word on this clone: Its specificity is not known.

The germline gives CDR1 MDHEN, CDR2 SYDVKM. This CDR3 is built from 16 residues. Trimming took 7 bases from V and 0 from J, leaving 16 bases between them. The material was peripheral blood, obtained on day 0 of AZD1222 vaccination. The TCR sequence derives from an adult in good health. This sequence joins TRBV28 and TRBJ1-5; D remains unclear. CDR3 sequence: CASTRQRGFSNQPQHF. In DNA, the CDR3 is TGTGCCAGCACCCGACAACGAGGCTTTAGCAATCAGCCCCAGCATTTT.